The 19 T cell receptor beta chains below were found in one sample sequenced in a study of technical replicates of blood from several donors. The table came from immunoSEQ multiplex PCR; TCRdb's copy has only in-frame clones and leaves some out. Counted here are 85,000 to 100,000 clones, 85% to 95% occurring once; the ten biggest clones make up about 0.26%. The specimen was T cells isolated from PBMCs. These receptor sequences come from a human donor in good health.

The gene calls are TRBV10-3 and TRBJ2-2; 12 bases align to TRBD2. With V trimmed by 10 bases and J by 8 bases, 8 bases remained unmatched. The CDR3 is 14 residues long. The germline gives CDR1 ENHRY, CDR2 SYGVKD. For the CDR3, the DNA is TGTGCCACCGAGACTAGCGGGAGTCCTGGGGAGCTGTTTTTT. Translated: CATETSGSPGELFF.

The J gene is TRBJ2-1, the V gene TRBV11-3; a weak D match, TRBD2 (7 bases). The V gene's germline CDR1 is SGHNT and CDR2 YENEEA. The CDR3 runs to 18 residues. The V gene lost 3 bases and the J gene lost 4 bases, with 22 bases spanning the gap. The CDR3 nucleotides are TGTGCCAGCAGCTTGTTGCCGGGGGGCCGGTACCTATACAATGAGCAGTTCTTC. It is translated as CASSLLPGGRYLYNEQFF.

CDR3 DNA: TGCGCCAGCAGCTCCGGACTAGCGGACTTAAATGAGCAGTTCTTC. Translating gives CASSSGLADLNEQFF. This chain uses TRBV5-1 with TRBJ2-1; TRBD2 matches 10 bases. Germline V gives CDR1 SGHRS, CDR2 YFSETQ. V dropped 3 bases and J dropped 7; count of bases not matched to a gene: 7. The CDR3 has 15 amino acids.

The sample holds one count of this clone. This chain links TRBV28 with TRBJ2-1; TRBD2 matches at 16 bases. The CDR3 spans 14 residues. After removal of 4 bases from V and 15 bases from J, the junction contained 6 bases not matched to a gene. CDR1 is MDHEN, CDR2 SYDVKM, per germline. CDR3 protein: CASSSGLAGGLGFF. CDR3 nucleotides: TGTGCCAGCAGTTCGGGACTAGCGGGAGGGTTGGGGTTCTTC.

V usage is TRBV5-1 and J usage is TRBJ2-1; 7 bases agree with TRBD1. The CDR3 contains 16 residues. The ends lost 2 bases at V and 9 bases at J; junction bases unmatched: 14. Germline V gives CDR1 SGHRS, CDR2 YFSETQ. The CDR3 reads CASSFGVRQGIVEQFF. CDR3 DNA: TGCGCCAGCAGCTTCGGGGTAAGACAGGGAATTGTTGAGCAGTTCTTC.

The V and J genes are TRBV2 and TRBJ2-7; D gene unclear. This CDR3 spans 10 amino acids. Germline V lookup: CDR1 SNHLY, CDR2 FYNNEI. The V end lost 9 bases, the J end lost 4 bases, and 7 bases lay between the germline ends. CDR3 in DNA: TGTGCCAGGGGCCAATACGAGCAGTACTTC. This encodes CARGQYEQYF.

The chain links TRBV2 to TRBJ1-5; D possibly corresponds to TRBD1 (5 bases). There are 13 residues in the CDR3. Trimming removed 3 bases at V and 7 bases at J, with 10 bases between. Germline V gene sequence: CDR1 SNHLY, CDR2 FYNNEI. DNA for the CDR3: TGTGCCAGCAGTGACAGGGATAGGCAGCCCCAGCATTTT. It translates to CASSDRDRQPQHF.

This chain connects TRBV6-6 to TRBJ2-5; D unclear. This CDR3 contains 11 residues. The germline V and J ends were trimmed by 7 bases and 1 base, with 4 bases remaining between them. Per germline, CDR1 MNHNY and CDR2 SVGAGI (reference sequence). The DNA for the CDR3 is TGTGCCAGCACGAGCCAAGAGACCCAGTACTTC. This encodes CASTSQETQYF.

This clone has only one observation. This chain connects TRBV30 to TRBJ1-6; D might be TRBD1 (6 bases). Germline V lookup: CDR1 GTSNPN, CDR2 SVGIG (reference sequence). V was clipped by 1 base and J by 9 bases, with 16 bases between them. The CDR3 totals 15 residues. Here the CDR3 reads CAWSGGTKSSSPLHF. CDR3 coding DNA: TGTGCCTGGAGTGGAGGGACAAAATCCTCTTCACCCCTCCACTTT.

The V gene is TRBV5-4, the J gene TRBJ2-7; D perhaps matches TRBD2 (6 bases). Germline CDR1 SGHNT, CDR2 YYREEE (reference sequence). With 0 bases removed from V and 2 bases from J, the gap between germline ends came to 12 bases. The CDR3 contains 15 residues. The CDR3 spells CASSLDPGLAYEQYF. The DNA for the CDR3 is TGTGCCAGCAGCTTGGACCCGGGACTTGCCTACGAGCAGTACTTC.

The chain joins TRBV28 to TRBJ1-1; D unresolved. The V and J ends lost 9 bases and 0 bases respectively, with 20 bases between them. The germline V gene encodes CDR1 MDHEN and CDR2 SYDVKM. CDR3 length: 16 residues. The CDR3 DNA is TGTGCCAGTAGGGATTGGACGGGATACATGAACACTGAAGCTTTCTTT. Translating gives CASRDWTGYMNTEAFF.

V and J are TRBV4-1 and TRBJ2-3; TRBD2 agrees at 8 bases. Germline CDR1 is MGHRA and CDR2 is YSYEKL. The CDR3 loop spans 15 amino acids. V lost 2 bases to trimming and J lost 4 bases; unmatched junction nucleotides: 5. Here the CDR3 DNA reads TGCGCCAGCAGCCAACTTGGACTAGCAGCAGATACGCAGTATTTT. Translated: CASSQLGLAADTQYF.

The chain carries TRBV5-4 and TRBJ2-2, with unresolved D. The CDR3 is 14 residues long. Trimming removed 5 bases at V and 5 bases at J, with 13 bases between. CDR1 is SGHNT and CDR2 is YYREEE in the germline V gene (reference sequence). The CDR3 sequence is CASRLHPETGELFF. CDR3 in DNA: TGTGCCAGCAGACTCCACCCGGAGACCGGGGAGCTGTTTTTT.

The CDR3 DNA is TGTGCCAGTAGTACGGACAGGGGAGGCAATCAGCCCCAGCATTTT. Its translation is CASSTDRGGNQPQHF. V and J are TRBV19 and TRBJ1-5; 9 bases line up with TRBD1. Losses at the gene ends were 4 bases for V and 2 bases for J; bases not matched to a gene: 3. Germline-derived CDR1 and CDR2 are LNHDA and SQIVND (reference sequence). This CDR3 comprises 15 residues.

The table lists this clone with a few counts. The gene calls are TRBV7-8 and TRBJ2-1; TRBD2 agrees at 9 bases. Germline V CDR1 and CDR2: SGHVS, FQNEAQ. CDR3 length: 17 residues. V trimming: 6 bases; J trimming: 4 bases; junction bases outside the gene matches: 13. The CDR3 reads CASSPRLAGATYNEQFF. The CDR3 coding sequence is TGTGCCAGCAGTCCAAGGTTAGCGGGGGCCACGTACAATGAGCAGTTCTTC. Looking up the rest from reference TRBV7-8 and TRBJ2-1 gives the full variable domain: GAGVSQSPRYKVAKRGQDVALRCDPISGHVSLFWYQQALGQGPEFLTYFQNEAQLDKSGLPSDRFFAERPEGSVSTLKIQRTQQEDSAVYLCASSPRLAGATYNEQFFGPGTRLTVL.

The genes are TRBV5-1 and TRBJ2-5; the match to TRBD1 covers 8 bases. Germline V CDR1 and CDR2: SGHRS, YFSETQ. With 4 bases clipped from V and 1 base from J, the junction kept 0 bases outside the gene matches. The CDR3 runs to 13 residues. Here the CDR3 reads CASSGTGQETQYF. The DNA of the CDR3 is TGCGCCAGCAGCGGGACAGGCCAAGAGACCCAGTACTTC.

The chain employs TRBV19 and TRBJ1-5; 7 nucleotides line up with TRBD1. Germline values: CDR1 LNHDA, CDR2 SQIVND (reference sequence). The V segment lost 3 bases and the J segment 12 bases; nucleotides outside the gene matches: 8. The CDR3 spans 13 residues. This CDR3 reads CASSMFSQGGQHF. Here the CDR3 DNA reads TGTGCCAGTAGTATGTTCTCGCAGGGGGGCCAGCATTTT.

V usage is TRBV7-8 and J usage is TRBJ2-2; TRBD2 matches at 10 bases. The CDR3 loop spans 15 amino acids. Germline V gives CDR1 SGHVS, CDR2 FQNEAQ. Trimming at V came to 5 bases and at J to 2 bases, leaving 2 bases not matched to a gene. The CDR3 DNA sequence: TGTGCCAGCAGCCGGACTAGCGGTAACACCGGGGAGCTGTTTTTT. Translation gives CASSRTSGNTGELFF.

The chain joins TRBV6-1 to TRBJ2-3; D is unclear. V was cut by 4 bases and J by 5 bases, with 7 bases left in between. Germline V CDR1 and CDR2: MNHNS, SASEGT. This CDR3 region has 12 residues. The CDR3 DNA is TGTGCCAGCAGTGTGTTGCGAGATACGCAGTATTTT. It specifies CASSVLRDTQYF.